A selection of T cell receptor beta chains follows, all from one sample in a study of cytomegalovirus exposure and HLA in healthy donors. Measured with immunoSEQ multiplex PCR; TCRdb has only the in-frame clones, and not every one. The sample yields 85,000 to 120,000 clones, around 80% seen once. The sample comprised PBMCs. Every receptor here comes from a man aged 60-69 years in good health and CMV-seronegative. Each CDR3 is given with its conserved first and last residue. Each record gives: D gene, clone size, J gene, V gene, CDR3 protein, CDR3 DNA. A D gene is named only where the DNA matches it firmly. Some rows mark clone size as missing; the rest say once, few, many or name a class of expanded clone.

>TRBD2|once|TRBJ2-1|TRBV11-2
CASSASGGAYNEQFF
TGTGCCAGCAGCGCTAGCGGGGGTGCCTACAATGAGCAGTTCTTC
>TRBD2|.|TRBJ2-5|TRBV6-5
CASSLAGARTQYF
TGTGCCAGCAGTCTAGCGGGGGCCCGGACCCAGTACTTC
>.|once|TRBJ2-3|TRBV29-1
CSGQTRGSTDTQYF
TGCAGCGGGCAGACTAGAGGGAGCACAGATACGCAGTATTTT
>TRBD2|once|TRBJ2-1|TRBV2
CASRTPRGLAGARSSYNEQFF
TGTGCCAGCAGGACCCCACGAGGACTAGCGGGGGCGCGTAGCTCCTACAATGAGCAGTTCTTC
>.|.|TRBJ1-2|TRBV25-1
CASSAGGTGFSGYTF
TGTGCCAGCAGTGCGGGGGGAACAGGGTTCTCTGGCTACACCTTC
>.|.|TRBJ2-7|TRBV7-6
CASSLGAYEQYF
TGTGCCAGCAGCTTGGGCGCTTACGAGCAGTACTTC
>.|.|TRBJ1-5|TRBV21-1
CASSEQGNQPQHF
TGTGCCAGCAGCGAACAGGGGAATCAGCCCCAGCATTTT
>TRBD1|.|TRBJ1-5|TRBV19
CASRATGARNQPQHF
TGTGCCAGTAGGGCCACAGGGGCGCGCAATCAGCCCCAGCATTTT
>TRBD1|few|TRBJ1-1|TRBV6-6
CASSTGQLPKAFF
TGTGCCAGCAGTACGGGACAGCTCCCGAAAGCTTTCTTT
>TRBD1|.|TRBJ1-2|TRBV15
CATSKGQVNYGYTF
TGTGCCACCAGCAAGGGACAGGTCAACTATGGCTACACCTTC
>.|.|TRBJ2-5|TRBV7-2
CASSFIELTQYF
TGTGCCAGCAGCTTCATTGAACTGACCCAGTACTTC
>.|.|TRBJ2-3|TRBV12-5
CASGFGLAADTQYF
TGTGCTAGTGGTTTTGGCCTAGCTGCTGATACGCAGTATTTT
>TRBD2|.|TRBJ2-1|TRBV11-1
CASSLGRENYNEQFF
TGTGCCAGCAGTCTCGGGAGGGAGAACTACAATGAGCAGTTCTTC
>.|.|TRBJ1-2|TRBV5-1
CASSSEGYNYGYTF
TGCGCCAGCAGCTCGGAGGGGTATAACTATGGCTACACCTTC
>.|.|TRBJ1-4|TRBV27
CASSLRGGNEKLFF
TGTGCCAGCAGTTTACGAGGGGGTAATGAAAAACTGTTTTTT
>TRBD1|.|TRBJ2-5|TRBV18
CASSPQGAWETQYF
TGTGCCAGCTCACCGCAGGGGGCTTGGGAGACCCAGTACTTC
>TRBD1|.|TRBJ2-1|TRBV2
CASSERMGTGGYNEQFF
TGTGCCAGCAGTGAGCGGATGGGTACAGGGGGCTACAATGAGCAGTTCTTC
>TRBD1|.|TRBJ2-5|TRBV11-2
CASSPGTGPETQYF
TGTGCCAGCAGCCCCGGGACAGGGCCAGAGACCCAGTACTTC
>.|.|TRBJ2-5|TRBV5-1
CASSLSGKSGTQYF
TGCGCCAGCAGCTTGTCAGGGAAATCGGGGACCCAGTACTTC
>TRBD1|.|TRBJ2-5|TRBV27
CASRRTGTQETQYF
TGTGCCAGCAGACGGACAGGGACCCAAGAGACCCAGTACTTC
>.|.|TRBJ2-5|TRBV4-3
CASSQDAGQETQYF
TGCGCCAGCAGCCAAGACGCGGGGCAGGAGACCCAGTACTTC
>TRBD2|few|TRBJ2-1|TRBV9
CASSVAGSGGSLGPYNEQFF
TGTGCCAGCAGCGTAGCGGGGAGCGGGGGGTCCCTCGGGCCCTACAATGAGCAGTTCTTC
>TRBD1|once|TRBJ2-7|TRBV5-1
CASSLATAGGLISYEQYF
TGCGCCAGCAGCTTGGCCACGGCAGGGGGCTTGATTTCCTACGAGCAGTACTTC
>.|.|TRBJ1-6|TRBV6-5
CASSTSRGGNSPLHF
.
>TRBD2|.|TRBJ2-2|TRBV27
CASSPPLRGGRNTGELFF
TGTGCCAGCAGTCCCCCTCTGCGGGGGGGGCGCAACACCGGGGAGCTGTTTTTT
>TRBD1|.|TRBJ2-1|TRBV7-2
CASKGASYNEQFF
TGTGCCAGCAAGGGGGCGAGCTACAATGAGCAGTTCTTC
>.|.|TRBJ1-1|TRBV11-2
CASRLARGTEAFF
TGTGCCAGCAGACTAGCCCGGGGGACTGAAGCTTTCTTT
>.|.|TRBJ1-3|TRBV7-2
CASSLITSSGNTIYF
TGTGCCAGCAGCTTAATTACGAGCTCTGGAAACACCATATATTTT
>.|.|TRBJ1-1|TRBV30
CAWSEQGITEAFF
TGTGCCTGGAGTGAGCAGGGGATCACTGAAGCTTTCTTT
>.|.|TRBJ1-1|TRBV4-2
CASSQRQDKAFF
TGTGCCAGCAGCCAACGACAGGATAAAGCTTTCTTT
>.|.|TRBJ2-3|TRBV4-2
CASRSERGGNTQYF
TGTGCCAGCAGAAGCGAGAGGGGAGGAAATACGCAGTATTTT
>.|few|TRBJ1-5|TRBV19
CASIPWGGAGQPQHF
TGTGCCAGTATCCCCTGGGGGGGCGCGGGTCAGCCCCAGCATTTT
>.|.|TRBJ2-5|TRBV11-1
CASSLEHKETQYF
TGTGCCAGCAGCTTAGAACATAAAGAGACCCAGTACTTC
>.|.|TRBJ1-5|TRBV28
CASSFPAKGSGQPQHF
TGTGCCAGCAGTTTCCCAGCAAAGGGGTCGGGTCAGCCCCAGCATTTT
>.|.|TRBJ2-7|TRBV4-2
CASSQEWDSGYEQYF
TGTGCCAGCAGCCAAGAATGGGACTCGGGCTACGAGCAGTACTTC
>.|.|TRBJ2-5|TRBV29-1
CSVDRPGVETQYF
TGCAGCGTTGATAGGCCGGGGGTAGAGACCCAGTACTTC
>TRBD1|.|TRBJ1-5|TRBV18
CASSPRDRESNQPQHF
TGTGCCAGCTCACCTCGGGACAGGGAAAGCAATCAGCCCCAGCATTTT
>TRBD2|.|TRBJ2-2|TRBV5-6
CASSFSGGQYLNTGELFF
TGTGCCAGCAGCTTTAGCGGGGGCCAATACTTAAACACCGGGGAGCTGTTTTTT
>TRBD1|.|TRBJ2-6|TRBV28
CASRPTGTGANVLTF
TGTGCCAGCAGGCCGACAGGGACTGGGGCCAACGTCCTGACTTTC
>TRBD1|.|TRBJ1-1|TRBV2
CASSDRGDNTEAFF
TGTGCCAGCAGTGACAGGGGGGATAACACTGAAGCTTTCTTT
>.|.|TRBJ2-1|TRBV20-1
CSALRQLEQFF
TGCAGTGCCCTTCGACAGCTAGAGCAGTTCTTC
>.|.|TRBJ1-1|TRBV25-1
CASSERYRAGTEAFF
TGTGCCAGCAGTGAACGATACAGGGCGGGCACTGAAGCTTTCTTT
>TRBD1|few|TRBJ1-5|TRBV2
CASSQRDRGNERPQHF
TGTGCCAGCAGTCAAAGGGACAGGGGAAATGAGCGGCCCCAGCATTTT
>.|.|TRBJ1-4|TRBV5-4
CASGTGSNEKLFF
TGTGCCAGCGGCACAGGGTCTAATGAAAAACTGTTTTTT
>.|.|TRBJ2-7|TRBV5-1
CASSLEGTAYEQYF
TGCGCCAGCAGCTTGGAAGGGACTGCCTACGAGCAGTACTTC